These 27 T cell receptor beta chains came from one sample sequenced in a study of monozygotic twins with inflammatory bowel disease. TCRdb reprocessed the 5' RACE reads and keeps a single row for each CDR3 protein, giving no DNA. This sample carries approximately 330,000 distinct CDR3 sequences, with 2% to 2.5% going to the ten biggest clones. The sequencing input was blood. The receptors derive from a human donor with ulcerative colitis or Crohn's disease, or a healthy co-twin of an affected twin (not recorded which).

The chain couples TRBV28 to TRBJ2-4; absent DNA, TCRdb's TRBD2 call cannot be checked. The CDR3 has 12 amino acids. Germline assignment: CDR1 MDHEN and CDR2 SYDVKM. This CDR3 is CASSPPSNIQYF. The full variable domain, rest sourced from reference TRBV28 and TRBJ2-4, is DVKVTQSSRYLVKRTGEKVFLECVQDMDHENMFWYRQDPGLGLRLIYFSYDVKMKEKGDIPEGYSVSREKKERFSLILESASTNQTSMYLCASSPPSNIQYFGAGTRLSVL.

The V and J genes are TRBV5-6 and TRBJ2-7; the D call of TRBD1 rests on TCRdb alone, since no DNA is present to check it. The germline V gene has CDR1 SGHDT and CDR2 YYEEEE. The CDR3 totals 16 residues. CDR3 sequence: CASSLTPGALSYEQYF.

The chain is built from TRBV5-1 and TRBJ2-3; TCRdb's D call, TRBD2, is unchecked because there is no DNA. Looked up from germline, CDR1 is SGHRS and CDR2 is YFSETQ. This CDR3 has 16 amino acids. This CDR3 is CATSPRTSGYTDTQYF. The full variable domain, completed using reference TRBV5-1 and TRBJ2-3, is KAGVTQTPRYLIKTRGQQVTLSCSPISGHRSVSWYQQTPGQGLQFLFEYFSETQRNKGNFPGRFSGRQFSNSRSEMNVSTLELGDSALYLCATSPRTSGYTDTQYFGPGTRLTVL.

This chain uses TRBV29-1 with TRBJ2-6. The CDR3 length is 12 residues. From germline, CDR1 is SQVTM and CDR2 ANQGSEA. The CDR3 sequence: CSVISGANVLTF.

The chain employs TRBV3-1 and TRBJ2-5. The germline CDR1 and CDR2 sequences are LGHDT and YNNKEL (reference sequence). The CDR3 spans 11 residues. Here the CDR3 reads CASSHEETQYF.

The chain combines TRBV19 with TRBJ2-3. The length of the CDR3 is 13 residues. The germline V gene encodes CDR1 LNHDA and CDR2 SQIVND (reference sequence). CDR3 amino acids: CASSIAERDTQYF.

This chain connects TRBV5-1 to TRBJ1-6; as DNA is missing, the TRBD1 call by TCRdb cannot be tested. CDR3 size: 14 residues. Germline values: CDR1 SGHRS, CDR2 YFSETQ. CDR3 region: CASSTDSDNSPLHF.

This chain's CDR3 is CSAPRDYGTPLHF. V is TRBV20-1 and J is TRBJ1-6. The CDR3 loop spans 13 amino acids. Germline CDR1 is DFQATT and CDR2 is SNEGSKA (reference sequence).

The rearrangement uses TRBV7-2 and TRBJ2-3; the D gene TCRdb calls, TRBD2, cannot be checked with no DNA. The CDR3 extends over 13 amino acids. Germline values: CDR1 SGHTA, CDR2 FQGNSA. Here the CDR3 reads CASSRALTDTQYF.

This chain uses TRBV20-1 with TRBJ2-7; TCRdb's D call of TRBD1 is untestable without DNA. The CDR3 extends over 13 amino acids. The germline V gene has CDR1 DFQATT and CDR2 SNEGSKA (reference sequence). This chain's CDR3 is CSARDRLAGQQYF.

The chain combines TRBV15 with TRBJ1-5. Germline V lookup: CDR1 LNHNV, CDR2 YYDKDF (reference sequence). The CDR3 covers 13 residues. CDR3 protein: CATSRDLEEPQHF.

The V call is TRBV12-3 or TRBV12-4, the J call TRBJ2-5; TCRdb picks TRBD1, but there is no DNA to check that call. There are 13 residues in the CDR3. This chain's CDR3 is CASRPQGAKTQYF.

This chain joins TRBV18 and TRBJ1-5; TCRdb indicates TRBD1, and absent DNA this call remains unverified. Germline V CDR1 and CDR2: KGHSH, LQKENI. The CDR3 loop spans 14 amino acids. The CDR3 is CASSQQGDNQPQHF.

The V call is TRBV30, the J call TRBJ2-1; the TCRdb D gene call, TRBD1, has no DNA to confirm it. There are 12 residues in the CDR3. The germline CDR1 and CDR2 sequences are GTSNPN and SVGIG (reference sequence). CDR3 amino acids: CAWSGQSILPDF.

This chain connects TRBV20-1 to TRBJ2-7. Germline V CDR1 and CDR2: DFQATT, SNEGSKA (reference sequence). This CDR3 has 14 residues. The CDR3 loop is CSAREQYRSYEQYF.

The V call is TRBV4-1, the J call TRBJ1-4; TCRdb lists TRBD1, though no DNA is available to test this call. Per the germline V gene, CDR1 is MGHRA and CDR2 is YSYEKL. There are 15 residues in the CDR3. This CDR3 is CASSRLTGVNEKLFF.

The chain links TRBV12-3 or TRBV12-4 to TRBJ2-4; TCRdb outputs TRBD2, but without DNA this stays unchecked. This CDR3 is 15 amino acids long. This CDR3 reads CASSSDPEGLNIQYF.

The V and J genes are TRBV3-1 and TRBJ2-2; TCRdb calls TRBD1, which cannot be checked without DNA. The CDR3 runs to 16 residues. Germline CDR1 LGHDT, CDR2 YNNKEL (reference sequence). This chain's CDR3 is CASSQGGTVNTGELFF.

The chain has TRBV11-2 and TRBJ2-1; checking the TCRdb D call of TRBD1 is not possible without DNA. The CDR3 sequence is 17 residues long. Germline CDR1 and CDR2: SGHAT and FQNNGV. The CDR3: CASSSIGGGVSYNEQFF.

V gene TRBV3-1 combines with J gene TRBJ2-2; TCRdb designates TRBD2, a call that cannot be tested without DNA. This CDR3 comprises 17 residues. Germline V gene data show CDR1 as LGHDT and CDR2 as YNNKEL (reference sequence). CDR3 sequence: CASSLPTSATFTGELFF.

The chain uses TRBV11-2 and TRBJ2-1; TCRdb's D gene call, TRBD1, goes unchecked for lack of DNA. The CDR3 loop spans 16 amino acids. Germline CDR1 and CDR2: SGHAT and FQNNGV. CDR3 sequence reads: CASSDLVSGIYNEQFF.

The rearrangement uses TRBV5-5 and TRBJ2-5. The CDR3 spans 14 residues. The germline V gene has CDR1 SGHKS and CDR2 YYEKEE (reference sequence). The CDR3 spells CASSPAGQEETQYF.

The genes are TRBV6-1 and TRBJ1-3. This CDR3 has 12 amino acids. Germline CDR1 is MNHNS and CDR2 is SASEGT. The CDR3 loop is CASKQPGNTIYF.

V is TRBV27 and J is TRBJ2-5; TCRdb proposes TRBD1, but this gene call is untestable without DNA. Germline CDR1 is MNHEY and CDR2 is SMNVEV (reference sequence). The CDR3 extends over 16 amino acids. CDR3 sequence reads: CASSPKTVRPQETQYF.

The chain links TRBV20-1 to TRBJ2-2; lacking DNA, the TRBD2 call made by TCRdb goes unchecked. The germline gives CDR1 DFQATT, CDR2 SNEGSKA (reference sequence). The CDR3 totals 15 residues. CDR3 region: CSARLGGESPGELFF.

The V call is TRBV5-1, the J call TRBJ2-7; as DNA is missing, the TRBD1 call by TCRdb cannot be tested. The CDR3 extends over 13 amino acids. Germline assignment: CDR1 SGHRS and CDR2 YFSETQ. Here the CDR3 reads CASSPPSSYEQYF.

The V call is TRBV13, the J call TRBJ2-1. Germline V lookup: CDR1 PRHDT, CDR2 FYEKMQ (reference sequence). The length of the CDR3 is 12 residues. The chain's CDR3 is CASSSTSNEQFF.